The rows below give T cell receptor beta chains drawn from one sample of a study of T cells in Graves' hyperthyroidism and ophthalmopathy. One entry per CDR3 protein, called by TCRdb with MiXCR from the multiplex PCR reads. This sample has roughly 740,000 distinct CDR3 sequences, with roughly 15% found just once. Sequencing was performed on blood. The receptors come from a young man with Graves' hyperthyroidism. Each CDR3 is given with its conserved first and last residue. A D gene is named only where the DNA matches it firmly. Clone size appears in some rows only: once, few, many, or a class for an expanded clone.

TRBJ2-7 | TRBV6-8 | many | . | TGTGCCAGCAGTACATCGACACTCCCCTACGAGCAGTACTTC | CASSTSTLPYEQYF
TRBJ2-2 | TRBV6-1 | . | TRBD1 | TGTGCCAGCAGTGAATGGGACAGGGGAAACACCGGGGAGCTGTTTTTT | CASSEWDRGNTGELFF
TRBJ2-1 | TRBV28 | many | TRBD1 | TGTGCCAGCAGTCCCTACTCGACAGGGGCTTCCTACAATGAGCAGTTCTTC | CASSPYSTGASYNEQFF
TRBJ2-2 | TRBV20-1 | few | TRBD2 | TGCAGTGCTAGAGATTCGGTTAGCGGGAGGGACGGGGAGCTGTTTTTT | CSARDSVSGRDGELFF
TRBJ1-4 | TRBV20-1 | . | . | TGCAGTGCTAACAAGGACCCTAATGAAAAACTGTTTTTT | CSANKDPNEKLFF
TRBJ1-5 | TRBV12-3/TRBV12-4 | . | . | TGTGCCAGCAGTTTTTGGGCAACACTTGGGCGTCGGGAGGTTAATTACAATCAGCCCCAGCATTTT | CASSFWATLGRREVNYNQPQHF
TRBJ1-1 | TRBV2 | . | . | TGTGCCAGCAGTGAAGGGGGTGGAGGGGATAACACTGAAGCTTTCTTT | CASSEGGGGDNTEAFF
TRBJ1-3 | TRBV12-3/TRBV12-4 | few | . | TGTGCCAGCAGTGCCCCTCGGAGGGGGTTTCGAAACACCATATATTTT | CASSAPRRGFRNTIYF
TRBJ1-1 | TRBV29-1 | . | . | TGCAGCGTTGAACAGGGCTGGACTGAAGCTTTCTTT | CSVEQGWTEAFF
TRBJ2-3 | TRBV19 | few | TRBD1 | TGTGCCAGTAGTATAGAAGGGACAGGTCCTAGCACAGATACGCAGTATTTT | CASSIEGTGPSTDTQYF
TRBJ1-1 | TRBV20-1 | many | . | TGCAGTGCTAGAGAGGGGGGGCTGAACACTGAAGCTTTCTTT | CSAREGGLNTEAFF
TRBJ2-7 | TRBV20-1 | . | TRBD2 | TGCAGTGCCCCCCCCTCTAGCGGGAAGGTCAACGAGCAGTACTTC | CSAPPSSGKVNEQYF
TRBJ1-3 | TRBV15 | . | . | TGTGCCACCAGCAGAGCACCGGGAGCTCTCTCTGGAAACACCATATATTTT | CATSRAPGALSGNTIYF
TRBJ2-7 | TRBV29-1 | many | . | TGCAGCGTCGCGGCCTGGGGCTACGAGCAGTACTTC | CSVAAWGYEQYF
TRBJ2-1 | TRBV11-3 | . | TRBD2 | TGTGCCAGCAGCTTATTGCGAGCGGGGAGCAATGAGCAGTTCTTC | CASSLLRAGSNEQFF
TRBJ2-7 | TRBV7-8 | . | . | TGTGCCAGCAGCAGACAGGGGAGGGACGAGCAGTACTTC | CASSRQGRDEQYF
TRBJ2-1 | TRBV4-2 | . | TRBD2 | TGTGCCAGCAGCCTCCTGGGACTAAGGAACAATGAGCAGTTCTTC | CASSLLGLRNNEQFF
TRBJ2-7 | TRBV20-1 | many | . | TGCAGTGCTCCCCGAAGAAGGCAGGCGGACGAGCAGTACTTC | CSAPRRRQADEQYF
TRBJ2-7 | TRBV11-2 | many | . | TGTGTCAGCAGCTCCACAGGGTCCCACGAGCAGTACTTC | CVSSSTGSHEQYF
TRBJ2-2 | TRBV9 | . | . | TGTGCCAGCAGCGTAATGGTCGGGGAGCTGTTTTTT | CASSVMVGELFF
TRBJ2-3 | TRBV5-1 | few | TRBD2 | TGCGCCAGCAGCTCACGGACTAGCGGGAGGAAGGATACGCAGTATTTT | CASSSRTSGRKDTQYF
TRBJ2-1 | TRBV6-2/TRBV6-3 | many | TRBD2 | TGTGCCAGCAGTTACGGAGCGGGAGGCCCCAATGAGCAGTTCTTC | CASSYGAGGPNEQFF
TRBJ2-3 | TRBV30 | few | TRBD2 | TGTGCCTGGGGGAGGGGCGCCACAGATACGCAGTATTTT | CAWGRGATDTQYF
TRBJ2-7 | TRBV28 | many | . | TGTGCCAGCAGGCGCAGGGGTCCCTACGAGCAGTACTTC | CASRRRGPYEQYF
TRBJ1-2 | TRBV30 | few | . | TGTGCCTGGAGTGTTGATAGGGGGTATAGCTACACCTTC | CAWSVDRGYSYTF
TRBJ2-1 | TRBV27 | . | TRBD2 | TGTGCCAGCAGTTTACTAGCGGGAGGGCGGGTTGGATCTATTGAGCAGTTCTTC | CASSLLAGGRVGSIEQFF
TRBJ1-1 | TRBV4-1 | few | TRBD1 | TGCGCCAGCAGCCAAGATAAGCGGCAGGGGGGGACCGAAGCTTTCTTT | CASSQDKRQGGTEAFF
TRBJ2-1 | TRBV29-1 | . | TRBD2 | TGCAGCGTTGCAAGGACTAGCGGCAATGAGCAGTTCTTC | CSVARTSGNEQFF
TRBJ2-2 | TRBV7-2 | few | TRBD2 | TGTGCCAGCAGCTATAGCGGGGTGGGGAACACCGGGGAGCTGTTTTTT | CASSYSGVGNTGELFF
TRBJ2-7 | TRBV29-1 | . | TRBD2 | TGCAGCGTTGAAGGGGGGACTAGCGGGAGTACCAACGAGCAGTACTTC | CSVEGGTSGSTNEQYF
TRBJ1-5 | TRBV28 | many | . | TGTGCCAGCAGGGGGGACACCCTCTACAATCAGCCCCAGCATTTT | CASRGDTLYNQPQHF
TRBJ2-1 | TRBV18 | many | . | TGTGCCAGCTCAATGACTCGCTCATACAATGAGCAGTTCTTC | CASSMTRSYNEQFF